This T cell receptor (beta chain) derives from a study of blood T cell repertoires in COVID-19. This table comes from immunoSEQ multiplex PCR, and its TCRdb copy is limited to in-frame clones, with some not included. Among more than 300,000 clones listed, approximately 89% were seen once. Per germline, CDR1 MNHNY and CDR2 SVGAGI (reference sequence). The V end lost 3 bases, the J end lost 0 bases, and 11 bases lay between the germline ends. The CDR3 covers 16 residues. This receptor was taken from a woman in her 30s with COVID-19, enrolled during active disease. V and J are TRBV6-6 and TRBJ2-2, with D perhaps matching TRBD2 (5 bases). The specimen sequenced was peripheral blood. This CDR3 is CASSYGLAANTGELFF. The CDR3 nucleotides read TGTGCCAGCAGTTATGGGCTAGCAGCGAACACCGGGGAGCTGTTTTTT.